The clone carrying this T cell receptor (beta chain) occurred once. The sample belongs to a study of CD8 T cells in Susac syndrome. The germline gives CDR1 SGHNT, CDR2 YYREEE (reference sequence). The CDR3 totals 15 residues. The ends were cut back, 0 bases at V and 6 bases at J, with 12 bases in the middle. RNA, at about 0.45 to 1 ug, was reverse transcribed with random hexamers. MiXCR, applied by TCRdb to the immunoSEQ multiplex PCR reads, yields one record per CDR3 protein. The sample lists about 120,000 distinct CDR3 sequences; around 94% were seen once. The rearrangement joins TRBV5-4 to TRBJ2-2; D may match TRBD1 or TRBD2 (7 bases each). The sequence was obtained from a human donor with multiple sclerosis. Sequencing was performed on CD4+ T cells from PBMCs. The CDR3 coding sequence is TGTGCCAGCAGCTTGGGACAGGGAGGGGCCGGGGAGCTGTTTTTT. Translation: CASSLGQGGAGELFF.